This section outlines one T cell receptor beta chain sequence together with its context. This specimen belongs to a study of blood T cell repertoires in COVID-19. Study background: COVID-19 samples collected from the United States, Italy and Spain covered acute and convalescent phases.

Assay used: immunoSEQ multiplex PCR; TCRdb lists only in-frame clones, some missing. The table has tens of thousands of clones, around 85% seen once. The V end was cut by 5 bases, the J end by 6 bases, with 29 bases between. The CDR3 sequence is 19 residues long. Germline-derived CDR1 and CDR2 are SGHVS and FQNEAQ. This clonotype originated in a man aged 80 or over with acute or convalescent COVID-19. This chain joins TRBV7-8 and TRBJ2-1; tentatively, D is TRBD1 (6 bases). The sequenced sample consisted of peripheral blood. CDR3 in DNA: TGTGCCAGCAGCCCCAGGGGACGACAGGACCCCGGCCCTTCCAATGAGCAGTTCTTC. Its translation is CASSPRGRQDPGPSNEQFF.